This T cell receptor (beta chain) comes out of a study of shared clonotypes between healthy human individuals. Study-level points and caveats: In the sorted subsets, rarefaction showed sequencing was incomplete despite large depth.

The trim removed 5 bases at V and 2 bases at J, leaving 7 bases unmatched. Per the germline V gene, CDR1 is SGHTA and CDR2 is FQGNSA. CDR3 length: 15 amino acids. Sequenced by immunoSEQ multiplex PCR; TCRdb stores in-frame clones only, minus some. Altogether about 710,000 clones are present, about 80% being singletons, with the ten largest covering 1.5% to 2%. This clone qualifies as medium-sized. What it binds is unknown. The chain couples TRBV7-2 to TRBJ1-1, with TRBD1 matching over 8 bases. The clonotype comes from a woman aged 25 to 39 in good health. Sequencing was done on a sample of memory CD4+ T cells sorted from blood. Documented subset: CD45RA-negative fraction. The CDR3 region has the DNA TGTGCCAGCAGCGGCAGGGGGCTGCTTAACACTGAAGCTTTCTTT. Encoded protein: CASSGRGLLNTEAFF.